A single count supports the clone carrying this T cell receptor beta chain. Antigen specificity is unknown. The germline gives CDR1 MNHEY, CDR2 SVGAGI. CDR3 length: 14 amino acids. V lost 5 bases to trimming and J lost 1 base; unmatched junction nucleotides: 4. This entry is derived from a study of cytomegalovirus exposure and HLA in healthy donors. Study conclusions and caveats: In the analysis, some V segments, TRBV6-2 and TRBV6-3 included, were excluded as indistinguishable. A later analysis, which compared TCR beta chains of equal frequency, found the HLA-associated ones more clonally expanded.

Amplification used 60 Vbeta primers and 13 Jbeta primers. The protocol was immunoSEQ multiplex PCR, while the TCRdb copy is restricted to in-frame clones and leaves out a portion. The sample lists about 160,000 clones, around 73% occurring once. This chain links TRBV6-5 with TRBJ2-7, with 8 bases matching TRBD1. The TCR comes from a male donor in good health and CMV-seronegative. The specimen was PBMCs. The chain's CDR3 is CASSARQGSYEQYF. The CDR3 DNA sequence: TGTGCCAGCAGTGCCAGACAGGGGTCCTACGAGCAGTACTTC.